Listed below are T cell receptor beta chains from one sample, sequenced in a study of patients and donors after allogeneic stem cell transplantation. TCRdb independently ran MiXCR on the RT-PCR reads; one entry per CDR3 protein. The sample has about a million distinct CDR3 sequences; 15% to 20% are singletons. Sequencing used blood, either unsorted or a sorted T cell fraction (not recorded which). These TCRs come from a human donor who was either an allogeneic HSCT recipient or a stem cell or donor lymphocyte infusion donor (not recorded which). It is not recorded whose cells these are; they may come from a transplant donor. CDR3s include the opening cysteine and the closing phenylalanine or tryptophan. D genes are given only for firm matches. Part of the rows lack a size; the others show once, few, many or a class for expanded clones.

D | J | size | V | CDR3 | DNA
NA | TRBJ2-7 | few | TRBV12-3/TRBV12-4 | CASSLHRVHEQYF | TGTGCCAGCAGTTTACACAGGGTCCACGAGCAGTACTTC
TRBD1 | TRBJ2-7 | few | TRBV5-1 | CASSLGASGTGGYEQYF | TGCGCCAGCAGCTTGGGGGCCTCCGGGACAGGGGGCTACGAGCAGTACTTC
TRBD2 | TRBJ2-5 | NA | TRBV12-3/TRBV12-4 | CASRGMTSGKETQYF | TGTGCCAGCAGGGGGATGACTAGCGGGAAAGAGACCCAGTACTTC
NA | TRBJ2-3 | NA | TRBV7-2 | CASSLVGKRADTQYF | TGTGCCAGCAGCTTAGTTGGCAAGAGGGCAGATACGCAGTATTTT
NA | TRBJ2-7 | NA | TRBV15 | CATSSRLPYEQYF | TGTGCCACCAGCTCGAGATTGCCGTACGAGCAGTACTTC
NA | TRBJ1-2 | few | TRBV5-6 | CASSVPPQGGYTF | TGTGCCAGCAGCGTCCCCCCACAGGGAGGCTACACCTTC
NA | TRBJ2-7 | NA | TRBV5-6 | CASSGSGMIYEQYF | TGTGCCAGCAGCGGATCCGGGATGATCTACGAGCAGTACTTC
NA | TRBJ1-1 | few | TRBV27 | CASSLSRSTEAFF | TGTGCCAGCAGTTTATCGAGGAGCACTGAAGCTTTCTTT
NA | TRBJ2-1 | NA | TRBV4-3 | CASSQDQRGHNEQFF | TGCGCCAGCAGCCAAGATCAGAGGGGTCACAATGAGCAGTTCTTC
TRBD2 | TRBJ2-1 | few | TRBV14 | CASSQTSVRQFF | TGTGCCAGCAGCCAGACTAGCGTGCGGCAGTTCTTC
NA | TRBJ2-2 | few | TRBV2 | CASSPQGSPTGELFF | TGTGCCAGCAGTCCACAGGGTTCTCCCACCGGGGAGCTGTTTTTT
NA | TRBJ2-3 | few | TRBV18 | CASSNLQGPDTQYF | TGTGCCAGCTCAAACTTACAGGGACCAGATACGCAGTATTTT
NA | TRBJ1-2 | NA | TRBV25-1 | CASSAAGQKNYGYTF | TGTGCCAGCAGTGCGGCGGGACAAAAGAACTATGGCTACACCTTC
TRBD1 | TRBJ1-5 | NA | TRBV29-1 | CSVLQGACSNQPQHF | TGCAGCGTTTTGCAGGGGGCATGTAGCAATCAGCCCCAGCATTTT
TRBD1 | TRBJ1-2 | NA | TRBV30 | CAWSLGTGDHGYTF | TGTGCCTGGAGTCTCGGGACAGGGGACCATGGCTACACCTTC
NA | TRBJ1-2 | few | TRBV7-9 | CASSFIGWEKHYGYTF | TGTGCCAGCAGCTTTATCGGTTGGGAAAAACACTATGGCTACACCTTC
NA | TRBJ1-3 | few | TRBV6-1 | CASSLTYNSGNTIYF | TGTGCCAGCAGCCTCACCTACAACTCTGGAAACACCATATATTTT
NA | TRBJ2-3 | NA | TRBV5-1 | CASSGQGPGDTQYF | TGCGCCAGCAGCGGGCAGGGGCCGGGAGATACGCAGTATTTT
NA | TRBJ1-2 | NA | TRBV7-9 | CASSSSGRGYGYTF | TGTGCCAGCAGCTCCAGCGGACGGGGGTATGGCTACACCTTC
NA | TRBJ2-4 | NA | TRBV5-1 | CASSLSGAGRDIQYF | TGCGCCAGCAGCTTATCAGGGGCGGGAAGGGACATTCAGTACTTC
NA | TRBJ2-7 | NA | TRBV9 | CASSVTAGYEQYF | TGTGCCAGCAGCGTAACTGCGGGTTACGAGCAGTACTTC
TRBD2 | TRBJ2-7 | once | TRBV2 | CASSPPGLAGGSLYEQYF | TGTGCCAGCAGTCCCCCCGGACTAGCGGGAGGTTCCCTCTACGAGCAGTACTTC
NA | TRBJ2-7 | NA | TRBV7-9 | CASSLLGAGYFHEQYF | TGTGCCAGCAGCTTATTAGGGGCAGGGTATTTCCACGAGCAGTACTTC
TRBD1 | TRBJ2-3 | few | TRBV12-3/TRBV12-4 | CASSTETGGGSTDTQYF | TGTGCCAGCAGTACCGAGACAGGGGGCGGAAGCACAGATACGCAGTATTTT
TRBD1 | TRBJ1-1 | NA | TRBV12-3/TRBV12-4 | CASSPYRDRVNTEAFF | TGTGCCAGCAGTCCATACCGGGACAGGGTAAACACTGAAGCTTTCTTT
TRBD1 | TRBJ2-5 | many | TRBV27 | CASRGQGRETQYF | TGTGCCAGCCGTGGACAGGGTCGAGAGACCCAGTACTTC
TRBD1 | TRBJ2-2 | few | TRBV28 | CASSLSGQGTGELFF | TGTGCCAGCAGTTTATCCGGACAGGGCACCGGGGAGCTGTTTTTT
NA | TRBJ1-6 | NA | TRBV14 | CASRGESYNSPLHF | TGTGCCAGCAGGGGGGAATCCTATAATTCACCCCTCCACTTT
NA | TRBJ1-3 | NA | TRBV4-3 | CASSQEIGGYSGNTIYF | TGCGCCAGCAGCCAAGAAATCGGCGGATACTCTGGAAACACCATATATTTT